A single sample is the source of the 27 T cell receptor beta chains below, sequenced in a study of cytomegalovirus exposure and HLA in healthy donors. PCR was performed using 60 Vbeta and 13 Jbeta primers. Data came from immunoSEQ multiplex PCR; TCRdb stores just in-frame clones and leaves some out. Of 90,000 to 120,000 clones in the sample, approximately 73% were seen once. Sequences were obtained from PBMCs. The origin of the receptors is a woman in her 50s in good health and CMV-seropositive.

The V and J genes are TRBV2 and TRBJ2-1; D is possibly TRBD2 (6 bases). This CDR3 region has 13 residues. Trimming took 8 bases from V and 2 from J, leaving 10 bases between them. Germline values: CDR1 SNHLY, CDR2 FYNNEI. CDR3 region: CASLARPYNEQFF. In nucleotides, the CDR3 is TGTGCCAGCCTAGCGAGACCCTACAATGAGCAGTTCTTC. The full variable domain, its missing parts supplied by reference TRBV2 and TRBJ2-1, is EPEVTQTPSHQVTQMGQEVILRCVPISNHLYFYWYRQILGQKVEFLVSFYNNEISEKSEIFDDQFSVERPDGSNFTLKIRSTKLEDSAMYFCASLARPYNEQFFGPGTRLTVL.

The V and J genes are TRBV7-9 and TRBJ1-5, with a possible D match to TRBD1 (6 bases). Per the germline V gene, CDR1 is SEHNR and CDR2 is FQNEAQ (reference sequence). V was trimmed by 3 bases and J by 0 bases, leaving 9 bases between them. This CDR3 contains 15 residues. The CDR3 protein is CASSLGDISNQPQHF. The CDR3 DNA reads TGTGCCAGCAGCTTGGGGGACATTAGCAATCAGCCCCAGCATTTT.

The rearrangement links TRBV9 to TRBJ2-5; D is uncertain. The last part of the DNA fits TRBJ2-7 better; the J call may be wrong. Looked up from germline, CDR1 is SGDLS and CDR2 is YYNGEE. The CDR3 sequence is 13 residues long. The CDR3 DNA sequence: TGTGCCAGCAGCGTCACAGACGCAAACGAGCAGTACTTC. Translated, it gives CASSVTDANEQYF.

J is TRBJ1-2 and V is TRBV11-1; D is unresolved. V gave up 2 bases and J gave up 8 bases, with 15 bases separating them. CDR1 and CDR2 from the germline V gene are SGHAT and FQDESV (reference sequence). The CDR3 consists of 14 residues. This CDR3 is CASSLTQDYQGYTF. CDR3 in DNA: TGTGCCAGCAGCTTAACCCAGGACTATCAAGGCTACACCTTC.

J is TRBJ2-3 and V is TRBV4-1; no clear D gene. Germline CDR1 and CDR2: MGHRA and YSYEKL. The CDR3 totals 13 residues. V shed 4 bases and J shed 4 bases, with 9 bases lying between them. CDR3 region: CASSPPGSDTQYF. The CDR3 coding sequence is TGCGCCAGCAGCCCACCAGGTTCAGATACGCAGTATTTT.

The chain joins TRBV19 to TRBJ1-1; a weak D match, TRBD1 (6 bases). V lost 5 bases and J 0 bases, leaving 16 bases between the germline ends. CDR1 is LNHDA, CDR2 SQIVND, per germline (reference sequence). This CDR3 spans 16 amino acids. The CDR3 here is CASSPRRQVMNTEAFF. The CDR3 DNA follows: TGTGCCAGTAGTCCAAGGCGACAGGTTATGAACACTGAAGCTTTCTTT.

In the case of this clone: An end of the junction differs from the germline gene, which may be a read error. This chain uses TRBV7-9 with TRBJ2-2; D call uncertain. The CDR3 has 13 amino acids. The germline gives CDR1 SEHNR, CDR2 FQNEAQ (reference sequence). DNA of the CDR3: TGTTCCAGCAGCTTAGACAATGACGGGGAGCTGTTTTTT. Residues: CSSSLDNDGELFF.

This chain's CDR3 is CASSLGTPQDGNEQFF. DNA of the CDR3: TGTGCCAGCAGCTTAGGGACCCCACAGGACGGCAATGAGCAGTTCTTC. V gene TRBV11-2 combines with J gene TRBJ2-1; D is possibly TRBD1 (5 bases). From germline, CDR1 is SGHAT and CDR2 FQNNGV. The CDR3 consists of 16 residues. Trimming shortened V by 1 base and J by 6 bases, and 16 bases separated the two germline ends.

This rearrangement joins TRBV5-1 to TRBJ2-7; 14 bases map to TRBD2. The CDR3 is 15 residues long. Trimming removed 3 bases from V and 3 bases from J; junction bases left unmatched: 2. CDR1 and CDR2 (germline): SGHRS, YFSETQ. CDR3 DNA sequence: TGCGCCAGCAGCTATGGGACTAGCGGGAGCTACGAGCAGTACTTC. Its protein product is CASSYGTSGSYEQYF.

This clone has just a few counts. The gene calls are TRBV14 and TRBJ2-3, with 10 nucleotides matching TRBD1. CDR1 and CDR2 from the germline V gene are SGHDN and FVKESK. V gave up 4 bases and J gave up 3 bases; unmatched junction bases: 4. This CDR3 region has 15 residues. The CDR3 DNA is TGTGCCAGCAGCCGGACAGGGGGTTGGACAGATACGCAGTATTTT. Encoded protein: CASSRTGGWTDTQYF.

CDR3 amino acids: CASSLAPTTEQFF. The CDR3 DNA reads TGCGCCAGCAGCTTGGCTCCCACTACCGAGCAGTTCTTC. The V call is TRBV5-1, the J call TRBJ2-1; D is undetermined. CDR3 length equals 13 residues. The V end lost 0 bases, the J end lost 10 bases, and 11 bases lay between the germline ends. Germline values: CDR1 SGHRS, CDR2 YFSETQ.

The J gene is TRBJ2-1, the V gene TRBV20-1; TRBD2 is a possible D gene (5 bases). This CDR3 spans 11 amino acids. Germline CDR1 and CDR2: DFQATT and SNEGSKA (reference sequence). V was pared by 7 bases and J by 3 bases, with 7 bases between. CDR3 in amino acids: CSVGDYNEQFF. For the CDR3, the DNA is TGCAGTGTCGGGGACTACAATGAGCAGTTCTTC.

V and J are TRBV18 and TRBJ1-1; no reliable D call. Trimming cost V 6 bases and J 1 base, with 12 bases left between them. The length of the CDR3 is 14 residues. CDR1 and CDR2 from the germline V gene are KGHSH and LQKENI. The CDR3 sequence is CASSPNSKNTEAFF. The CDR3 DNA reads TGTGCCAGCTCCCCAAACTCGAAGAACACTGAAGCTTTCTTT.

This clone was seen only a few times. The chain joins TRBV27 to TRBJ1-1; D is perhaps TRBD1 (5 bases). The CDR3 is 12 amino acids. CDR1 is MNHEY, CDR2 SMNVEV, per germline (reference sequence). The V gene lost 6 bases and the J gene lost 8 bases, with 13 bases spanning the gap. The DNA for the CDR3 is TGTGCCAGCAGGCAGGGTGCAGCAGAAGCTTTCTTT. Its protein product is CASRQGAAEAFF.

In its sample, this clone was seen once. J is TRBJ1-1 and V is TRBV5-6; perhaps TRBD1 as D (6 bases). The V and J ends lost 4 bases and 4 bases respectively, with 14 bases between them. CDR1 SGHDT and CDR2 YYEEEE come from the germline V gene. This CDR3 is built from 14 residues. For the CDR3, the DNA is TGTGCCAGCAGCATACAGGGACCGATCACTGAAGCTTTCTTT. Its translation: CASSIQGPITEAFF.

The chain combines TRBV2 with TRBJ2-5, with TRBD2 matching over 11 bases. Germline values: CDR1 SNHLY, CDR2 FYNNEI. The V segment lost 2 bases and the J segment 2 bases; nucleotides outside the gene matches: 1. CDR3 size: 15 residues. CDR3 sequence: CASSELAGGQETQYF. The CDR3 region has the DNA TGTGCCAGCAGTGAACTAGCGGGGGGACAAGAGACCCAGTACTTC.

The DNA for the CDR3 is TGCAGCGGAGACAGGGGAGGGACCGGGGAGCTGTTTTTT. It specifies CSGDRGGTGELFF. V usage is TRBV29-1 and J usage is TRBJ2-2; tentative D call: TRBD1 (8 bases). The CDR3 consists of 13 residues. The germline V and J ends were trimmed by 7 bases and 5 bases, with 14 bases remaining between them. Germline V gives CDR1 SQVTM, CDR2 ANQGSEA.

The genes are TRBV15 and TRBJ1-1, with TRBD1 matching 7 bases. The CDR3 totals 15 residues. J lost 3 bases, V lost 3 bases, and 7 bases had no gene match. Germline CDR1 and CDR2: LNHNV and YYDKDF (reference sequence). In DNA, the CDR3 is TGTGCCACCAGCAGGGCCAACAGGGGCCACACTGAAGCTTTCTTT. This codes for CATSRANRGHTEAFF.

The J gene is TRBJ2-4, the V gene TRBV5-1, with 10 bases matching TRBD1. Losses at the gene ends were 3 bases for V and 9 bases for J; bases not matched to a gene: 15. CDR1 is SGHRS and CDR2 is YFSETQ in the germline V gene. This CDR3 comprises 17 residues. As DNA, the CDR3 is TGCGCCAGCAGCTCGAGTCAATTGGGACAGGGGACAGTCATTCAGTACTTC. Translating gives CASSSSQLGQGTVIQYF.

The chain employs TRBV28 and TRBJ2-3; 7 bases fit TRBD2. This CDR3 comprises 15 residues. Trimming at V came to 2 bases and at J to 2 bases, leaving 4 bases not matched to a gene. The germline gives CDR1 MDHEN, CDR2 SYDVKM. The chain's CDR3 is CASSLPSGLTDTQYF. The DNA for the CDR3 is TGTGCCAGCAGTTTACCTAGCGGACTCACAGATACGCAGTATTTT. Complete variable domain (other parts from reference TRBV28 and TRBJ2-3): DVKVTQSSRYLVKRTGEKVFLECVQDMDHENMFWYRQDPGLGLRLIYFSYDVKMKEKGDIPEGYSVSREKKERFSLILESASTNQTSMYLCASSLPSGLTDTQYFGPGTRLTVL.

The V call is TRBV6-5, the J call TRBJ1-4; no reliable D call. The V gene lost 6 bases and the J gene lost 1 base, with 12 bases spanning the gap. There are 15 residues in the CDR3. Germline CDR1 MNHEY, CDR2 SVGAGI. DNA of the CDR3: TGTGCCAGCAGGCCGACGGGAGTAACTAATGAAAAACTGTTTTTT. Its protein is CASRPTGVTNEKLFF.

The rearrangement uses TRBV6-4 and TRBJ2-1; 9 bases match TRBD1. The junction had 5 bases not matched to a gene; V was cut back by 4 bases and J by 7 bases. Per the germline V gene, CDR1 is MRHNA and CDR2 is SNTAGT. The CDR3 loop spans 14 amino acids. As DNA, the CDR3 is TGTGCCAGCAGTGCCCTGGGACAGGGAAATGAGCAGTTCTTC. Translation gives CASSALGQGNEQFF.

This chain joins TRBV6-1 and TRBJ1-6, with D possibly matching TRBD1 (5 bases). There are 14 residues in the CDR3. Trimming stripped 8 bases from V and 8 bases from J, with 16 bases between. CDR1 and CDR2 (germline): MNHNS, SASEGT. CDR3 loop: CASGRDSTDSPLHF. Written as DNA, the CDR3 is TGTGCCAGCGGGCGTGACAGCACGGATTCACCCCTCCACTTT.

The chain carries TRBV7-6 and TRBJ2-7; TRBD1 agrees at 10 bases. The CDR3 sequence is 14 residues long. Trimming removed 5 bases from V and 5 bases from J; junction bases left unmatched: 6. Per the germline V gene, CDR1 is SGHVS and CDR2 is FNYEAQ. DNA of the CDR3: TGTGCCAGCAGCCCCCGGGACAGGGGTAACGAGCAGTACTTC. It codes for CASSPRDRGNEQYF.

CDR3: CASSPQGALATGELFF. The CDR3, as DNA: TGTGCCAGCAGCCCACAGGGGGCGCTTGCCACCGGGGAGCTGTTTTTT. V usage is TRBV9 and J usage is TRBJ2-2, with 9 nucleotides matching TRBD1. The junction had 8 bases not matched to a gene; V was cut back by 4 bases and J by 4 bases. CDR3 length: 16 amino acids. Germline V gene sequence: CDR1 SGDLS, CDR2 YYNGEE. The full variable domain, completed using reference TRBV9 and TRBJ2-2, is DSGVTQTPKHLITATGQRVTLRCSPRSGDLSVYWYQQSLDQGLQFLIQYYNGEERAKGNILERFSAQQFPDLHSELNLSSLELGDSALYFCASSPQGALATGELFFGEGSRLTVL.

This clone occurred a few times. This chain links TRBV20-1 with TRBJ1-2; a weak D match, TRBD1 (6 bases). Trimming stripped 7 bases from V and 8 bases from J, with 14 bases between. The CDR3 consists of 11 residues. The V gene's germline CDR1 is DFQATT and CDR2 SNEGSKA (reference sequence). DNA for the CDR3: TGCAGTGTCTGGGGGCGAAACGGCTACACCTTC. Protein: CSVWGRNGYTF.

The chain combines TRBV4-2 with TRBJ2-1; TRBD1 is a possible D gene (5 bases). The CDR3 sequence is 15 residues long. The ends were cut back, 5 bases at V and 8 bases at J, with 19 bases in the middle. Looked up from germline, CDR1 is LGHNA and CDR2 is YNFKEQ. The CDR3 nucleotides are TGTGCCAGCAGCTCAGGGTCCAGATACAAGGATGAGCAGTTCTTC. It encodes CASSSGSRYKDEQFF.